This T cell receptor beta chain was sequenced for a study of control samples from healthy donors and cancer patients. Profiled with immunoSEQ multiplex PCR; TCRdb holds only in-frame clones, not every one. The table records more than 150,000 clones, roughly 92% of them present only once. The sample consisted of blood. The origin of this receptor is a man aged 50-60 years in good health.

CDR3 coding DNA: TGTGCCAGCTCACTGGACCTCTACGAGCAGTACTTC. Translated, it gives CASSLDLYEQYF. The chain employs TRBV18 and TRBJ2-7, with D hard to call. The CDR3 runs 12 residues. The V gene's germline CDR1 is KGHSH and CDR2 LQKENI. V was shortened by 4 bases and J by 3 bases, with 7 bases between the two germline ends.